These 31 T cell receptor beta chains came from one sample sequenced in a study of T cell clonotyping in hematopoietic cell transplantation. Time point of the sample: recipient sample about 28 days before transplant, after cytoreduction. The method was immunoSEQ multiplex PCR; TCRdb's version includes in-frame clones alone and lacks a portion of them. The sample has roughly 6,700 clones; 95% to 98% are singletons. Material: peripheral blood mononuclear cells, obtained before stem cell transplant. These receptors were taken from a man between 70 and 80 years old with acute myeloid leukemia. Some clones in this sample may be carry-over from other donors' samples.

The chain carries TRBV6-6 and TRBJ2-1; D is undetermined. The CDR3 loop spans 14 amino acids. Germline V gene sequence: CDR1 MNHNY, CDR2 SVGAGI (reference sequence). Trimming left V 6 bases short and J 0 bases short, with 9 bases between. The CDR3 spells CASRKGPSYNEQFF. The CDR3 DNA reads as TGTGCCAGCAGAAAAGGCCCCTCCTACAATGAGCAGTTCTTC.

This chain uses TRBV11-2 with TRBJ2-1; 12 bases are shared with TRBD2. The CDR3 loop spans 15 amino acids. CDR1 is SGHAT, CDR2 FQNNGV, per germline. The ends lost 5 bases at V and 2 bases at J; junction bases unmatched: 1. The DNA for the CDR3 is TGTGCCAGCAGCCGACTAGCGGGAGCCTACAATGAGCAGTTCTTC. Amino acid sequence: CASSRLAGAYNEQFF.

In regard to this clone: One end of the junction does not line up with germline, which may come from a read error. CDR3 region: CASSSGSGIIF. CDR3 in DNA: TGTGCCAGCAGCTCGGGGTCGGGTATTATATTT. This chain uses TRBV7-9 with TRBJ1-4; D call uncertain. Germline V lookup: CDR1 SEHNR, CDR2 FQNEAQ (reference sequence). CDR3 length equals 11 residues.

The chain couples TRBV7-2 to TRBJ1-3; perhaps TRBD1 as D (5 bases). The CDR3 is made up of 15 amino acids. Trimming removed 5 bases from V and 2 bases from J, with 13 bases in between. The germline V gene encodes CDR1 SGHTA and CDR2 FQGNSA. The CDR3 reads CASSPLGGTGNTIYF. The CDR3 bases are TGTGCCAGCAGCCCTCTCGGGGGGACTGGAAACACCATATATTTT.

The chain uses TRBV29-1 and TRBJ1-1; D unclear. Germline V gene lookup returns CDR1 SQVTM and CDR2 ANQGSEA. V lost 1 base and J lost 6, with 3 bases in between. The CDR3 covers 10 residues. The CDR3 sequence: CSVEGAEAFF. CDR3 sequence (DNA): TGCAGCGTTGAAGGGGCTGAAGCTTTCTTT.

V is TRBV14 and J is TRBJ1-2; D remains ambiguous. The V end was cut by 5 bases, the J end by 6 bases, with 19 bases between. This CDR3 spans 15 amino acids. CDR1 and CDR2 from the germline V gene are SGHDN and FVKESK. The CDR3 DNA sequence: TGTGCCAGCAGCGACTACCGGCCCCGAAGACATGGCTACACCTTC. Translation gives CASSDYRPRRHGYTF.

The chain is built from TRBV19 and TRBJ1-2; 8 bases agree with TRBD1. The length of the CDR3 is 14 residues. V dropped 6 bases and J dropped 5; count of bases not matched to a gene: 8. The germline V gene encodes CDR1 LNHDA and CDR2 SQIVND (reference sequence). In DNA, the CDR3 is TGTGCCAGTAGGCTGGCCGGGACAGGATATGGCTACACCTTC. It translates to CASRLAGTGYGYTF.

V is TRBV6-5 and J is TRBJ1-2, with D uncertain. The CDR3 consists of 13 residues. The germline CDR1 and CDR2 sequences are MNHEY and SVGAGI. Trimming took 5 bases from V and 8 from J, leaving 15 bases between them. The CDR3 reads CASSDRAPRGYTF. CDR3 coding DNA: TGTGCCAGCAGTGACCGGGCACCTCGGGGCTACACCTTC.

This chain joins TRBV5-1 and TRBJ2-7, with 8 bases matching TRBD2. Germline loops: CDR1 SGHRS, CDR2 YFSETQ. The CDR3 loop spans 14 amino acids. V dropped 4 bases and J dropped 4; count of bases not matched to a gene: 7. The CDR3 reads CASSPGGGGYEQYF. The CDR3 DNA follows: TGCGCCAGCAGCCCGGGGGGGGGCGGGTACGAGCAGTACTTC.

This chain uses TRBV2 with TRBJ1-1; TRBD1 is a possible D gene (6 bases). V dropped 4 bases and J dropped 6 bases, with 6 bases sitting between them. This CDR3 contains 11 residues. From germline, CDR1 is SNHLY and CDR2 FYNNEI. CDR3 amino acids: CASSGQAEAFF. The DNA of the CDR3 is TGTGCCAGCAGTGGACAGGCTGAAGCTTTCTTT.

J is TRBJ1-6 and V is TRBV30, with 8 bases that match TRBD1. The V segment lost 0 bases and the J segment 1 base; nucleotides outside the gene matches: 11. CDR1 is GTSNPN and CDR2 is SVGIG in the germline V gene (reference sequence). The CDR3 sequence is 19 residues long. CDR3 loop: CAWSVLGQGMISYNSPLHF. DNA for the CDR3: TGTGCCTGGAGTGTACTCGGACAGGGCATGATATCCTATAATTCACCCCTCCACTTT.

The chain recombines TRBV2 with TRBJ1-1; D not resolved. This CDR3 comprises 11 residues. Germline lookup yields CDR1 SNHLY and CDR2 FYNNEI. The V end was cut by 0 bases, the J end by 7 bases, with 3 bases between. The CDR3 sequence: CASSEALEAFF. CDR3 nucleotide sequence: TGTGCCAGCAGTGAAGCGCTTGAAGCTTTCTTT.

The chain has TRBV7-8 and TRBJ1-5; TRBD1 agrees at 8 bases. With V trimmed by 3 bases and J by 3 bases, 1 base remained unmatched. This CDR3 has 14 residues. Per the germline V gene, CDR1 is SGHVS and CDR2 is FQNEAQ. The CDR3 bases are TGTGCCAGCAGCTTGGACAGGGCCAATCAGCCCCAGCATTTT. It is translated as CASSLDRANQPQHF. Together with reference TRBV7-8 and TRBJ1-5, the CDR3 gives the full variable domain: GAGVSQSPRYKVAKRGQDVALRCDPISGHVSLFWYQQALGQGPEFLTYFQNEAQLDKSGLPSDRFFAERPEGSVSTLKIQRTQQEDSAVYLCASSLDRANQPQHFGDGTRLSIL.

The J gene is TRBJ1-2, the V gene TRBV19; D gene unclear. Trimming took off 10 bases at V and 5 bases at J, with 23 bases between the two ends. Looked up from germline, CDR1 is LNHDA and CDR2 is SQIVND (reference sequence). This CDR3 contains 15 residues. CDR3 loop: CATSAALATWYGYTF. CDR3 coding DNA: TGTGCCACGTCTGCGGCTCTGGCGACGTGGTATGGCTACACCTTC.

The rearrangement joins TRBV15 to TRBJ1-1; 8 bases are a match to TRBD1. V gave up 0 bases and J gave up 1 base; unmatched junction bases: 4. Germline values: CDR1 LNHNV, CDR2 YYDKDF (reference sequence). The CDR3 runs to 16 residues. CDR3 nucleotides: TGTGCCACCAGCAGAGATGGGACAGGTTGGAACACTGAAGCTTTCTTT. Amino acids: CATSRDGTGWNTEAFF. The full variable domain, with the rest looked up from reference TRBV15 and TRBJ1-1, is DAMVIQNPRYQVTQFGKPVTLSCSQTLNHNVMYWYQQKSSQAPKLLFHYYDKDFNNEADTPDNFQSRRPNTSFCFLDIRSPGLGDTAMYLCATSRDGTGWNTEAFFGQGTRLTVV.

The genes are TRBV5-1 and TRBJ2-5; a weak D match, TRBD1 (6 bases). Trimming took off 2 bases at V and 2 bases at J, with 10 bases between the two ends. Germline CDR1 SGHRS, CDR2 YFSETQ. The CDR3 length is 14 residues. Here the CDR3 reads CASSLQGLQETQYF. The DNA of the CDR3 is TGCGCCAGCAGCTTACAGGGTCTACAAGAGACCCAGTACTTC.

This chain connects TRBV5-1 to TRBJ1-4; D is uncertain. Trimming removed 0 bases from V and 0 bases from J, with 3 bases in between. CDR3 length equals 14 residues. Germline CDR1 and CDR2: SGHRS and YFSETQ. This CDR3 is CASSLDATNEKLFF. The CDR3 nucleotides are TGCGCCAGCAGCTTGGATGCAACTAATGAAAAACTGTTTTTT.

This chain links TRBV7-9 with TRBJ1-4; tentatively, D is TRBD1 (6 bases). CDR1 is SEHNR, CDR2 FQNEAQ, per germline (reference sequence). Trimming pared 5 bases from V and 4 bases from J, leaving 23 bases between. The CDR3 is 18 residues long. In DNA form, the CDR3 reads TGTGCCAGCAGCCGTTCCGGGACCCTTGGGGGCCTTAATGAAAAACTGTTTTTT. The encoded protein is CASSRSGTLGGLNEKLFF.

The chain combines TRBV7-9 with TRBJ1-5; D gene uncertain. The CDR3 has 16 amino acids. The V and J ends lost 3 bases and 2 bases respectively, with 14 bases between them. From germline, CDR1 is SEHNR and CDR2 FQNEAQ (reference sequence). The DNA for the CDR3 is TGTGCCAGCAGCTTCCAAGGAGGAGTTGGCAATCAGCCCCAGCATTTT. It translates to CASSFQGGVGNQPQHF.

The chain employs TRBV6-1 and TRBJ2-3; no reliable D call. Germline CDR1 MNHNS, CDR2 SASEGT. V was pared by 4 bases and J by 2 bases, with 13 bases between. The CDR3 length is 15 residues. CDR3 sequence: CASSGLSGFTDTQYF. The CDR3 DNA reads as TGTGCCAGCAGTGGTCTGTCTGGATTCACAGATACGCAGTATTTT.

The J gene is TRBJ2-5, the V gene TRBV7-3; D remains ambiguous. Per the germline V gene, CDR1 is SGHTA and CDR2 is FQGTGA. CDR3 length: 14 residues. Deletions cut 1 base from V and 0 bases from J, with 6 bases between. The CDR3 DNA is TGTGCCAGCAGCTTAAGTGGACACCAAGAGACCCAGTACTTC. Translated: CASSLSGHQETQYF.

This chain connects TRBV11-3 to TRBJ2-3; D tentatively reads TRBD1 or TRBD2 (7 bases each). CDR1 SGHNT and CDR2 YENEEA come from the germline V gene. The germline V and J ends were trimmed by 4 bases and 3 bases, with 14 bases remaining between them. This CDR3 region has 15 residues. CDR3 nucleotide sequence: TGTGCCAGCAGCTCCCAGGGGGGGGCTACAGATACGCAGTATTTT. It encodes CASSSQGGATDTQYF.

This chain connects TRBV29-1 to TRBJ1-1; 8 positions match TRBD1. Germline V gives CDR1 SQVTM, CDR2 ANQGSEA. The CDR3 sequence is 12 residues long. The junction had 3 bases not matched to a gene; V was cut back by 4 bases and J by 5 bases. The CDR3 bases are TGCAGCGTTGTTGACAGGGGAACTGAAGCTTTCTTT. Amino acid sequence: CSVVDRGTEAFF.

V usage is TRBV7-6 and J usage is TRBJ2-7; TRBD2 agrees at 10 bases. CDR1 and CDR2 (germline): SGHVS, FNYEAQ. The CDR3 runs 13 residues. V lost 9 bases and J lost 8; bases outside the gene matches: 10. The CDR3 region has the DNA TGTGCCAGTGTGCTAGCGGGAGCTCAACAGCAGTACTTC. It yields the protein CASVLAGAQQQYF.

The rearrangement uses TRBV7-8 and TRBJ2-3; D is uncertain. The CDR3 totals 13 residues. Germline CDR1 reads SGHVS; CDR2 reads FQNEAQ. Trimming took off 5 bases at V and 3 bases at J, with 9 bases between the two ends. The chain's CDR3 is CASSSSRTDTQYF. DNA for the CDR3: TGTGCCAGCAGCAGTAGTAGGACAGATACGCAGTATTTT. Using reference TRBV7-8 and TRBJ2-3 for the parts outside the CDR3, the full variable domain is GAGVSQSPRYKVAKRGQDVALRCDPISGHVSLFWYQQALGQGPEFLTYFQNEAQLDKSGLPSDRFFAERPEGSVSTLKIQRTQQEDSAVYLCASSSSRTDTQYFGPGTRLTVL.

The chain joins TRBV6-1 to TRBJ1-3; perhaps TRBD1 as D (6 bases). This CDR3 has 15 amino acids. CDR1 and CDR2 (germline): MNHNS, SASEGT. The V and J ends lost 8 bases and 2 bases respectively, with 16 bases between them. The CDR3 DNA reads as TGTGCCAGCCCCCGGGACACGTTGACTGGAAACACCATATATTTT. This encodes CASPRDTLTGNTIYF.

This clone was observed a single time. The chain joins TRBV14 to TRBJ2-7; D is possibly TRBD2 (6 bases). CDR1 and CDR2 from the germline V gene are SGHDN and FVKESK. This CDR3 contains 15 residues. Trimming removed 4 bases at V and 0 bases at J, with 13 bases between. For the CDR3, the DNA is TGTGCCAGCAGCCCCTGGGACTCTAACTCCTACGAGCAGTACTTC. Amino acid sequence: CASSPWDSNSYEQYF.

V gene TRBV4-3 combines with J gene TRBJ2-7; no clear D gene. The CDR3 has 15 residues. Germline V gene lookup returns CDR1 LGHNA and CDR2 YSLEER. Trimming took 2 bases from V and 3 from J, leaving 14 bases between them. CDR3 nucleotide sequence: TGCGCCAGCAGCCAATATTTCCAGGTGGACTACGAGCAGTACTTC. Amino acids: CASSQYFQVDYEQYF.

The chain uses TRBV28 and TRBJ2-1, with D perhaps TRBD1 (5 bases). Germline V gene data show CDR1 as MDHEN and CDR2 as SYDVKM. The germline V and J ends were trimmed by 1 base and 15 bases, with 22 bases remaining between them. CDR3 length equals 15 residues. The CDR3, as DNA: TGTGCCAGCAGTTTATCGATCCGCCAGGGCAAAGGTCTGTTCTTC. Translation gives CASSLSIRQGKGLFF. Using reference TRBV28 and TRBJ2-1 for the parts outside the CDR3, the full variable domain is DVKVTQSSRYLVKRTGEKVFLECVQDMDHENMFWYRQDPGLGLRLIYFSYDVKMKEKGDIPEGYSVSREKKERFSLILESASTNQTSMYLCASSLSIRQGKGLFFGPGTRLTVL.

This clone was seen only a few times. The CDR3 DNA is TGCGCCAGCAGTGATGTTGGGATCGGGATGGATGAGCAGTTCTTC. Protein product: CASSDVGIGMDEQFF. This rearrangement joins TRBV10-1 to TRBJ2-1; D may be TRBD2 (5 bases). This CDR3 comprises 15 residues. Germline V gene data show CDR1 as WNHNN and CDR2 as SYGVQD (reference sequence). Trimming took 3 bases from V and 8 from J, leaving 17 bases between them.

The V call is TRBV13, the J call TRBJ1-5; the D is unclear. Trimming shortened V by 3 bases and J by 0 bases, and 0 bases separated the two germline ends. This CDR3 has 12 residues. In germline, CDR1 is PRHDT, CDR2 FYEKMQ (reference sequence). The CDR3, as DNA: TGTGCCAGCAGCTTTAGCAATCAGCCCCAGCATTTT. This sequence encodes CASSFSNQPQHF.